Following are 15 T cell receptor beta chains from one sample sequenced in a study of persistence of HIV-infected CD4 T cells. These receptors lack a known antigen. This was the immunoSEQ version 4 assay in survey mode. Libraries were prepared by immunoSEQ multiplex PCR; TCRdb keeps only in-frame clonotypes and omits some of them. The repertoire holds 35,000 to 40,000 clones, with roughly 90% as singletons. Cells were stimulated nonspecifically with anti-CD3/anti-CD28 magnetic beads. CD4+ T cells upregulating both CD40 ligand and CD69 were sorted as responding cells. The starting material was CD4+ T cells sorted from PBMCs after approximately 19-hour stimulation, obtained from a patient who received antiretroviral therapy. These receptors came from an adult man with HIV who was CMV-seropositive.

Here the CDR3 reads CASSLGANRETQYF. CDR3 DNA: TGTGCCAGCAGCTTAGGGGCGAACCGGGAGACCCAGTACTTC. The chain employs TRBV7-2 and TRBJ2-5, with D hard to call. Trimming took 1 base from V and 5 from J, leaving 11 bases between them. This CDR3 spans 14 amino acids. Germline CDR1 is SGHTA and CDR2 is FQGNSA.

This CDR3 reads CSASWVSRTGNRNQPQHF. CDR3 nucleotides: TGCAGTGCTAGTTGGGTTTCACGGACTGGGAATCGCAATCAGCCCCAGCATTTT. V and J are TRBV20-1 and TRBJ1-5; D is uncertain. CDR3 length: 18 residues. Trimming took off 3 bases at V and 2 bases at J, with 23 bases between the two ends. The germline V gene has CDR1 DFQATT and CDR2 SNEGSKA (reference sequence).

The chain is built from TRBV4-1 and TRBJ1-2; D not resolved. Germline V gene lookup returns CDR1 MGHRA and CDR2 YSYEKL. CDR3 length: 15 residues. V was shortened by 1 base and J by 0 bases, with 9 bases between the two germline ends. CDR3 protein: CASSQVEGANYGYTF. DNA for the CDR3: TGCGCCAGCAGCCAAGTGGAGGGAGCTAACTATGGCTACACCTTC.

V is TRBV20-1 and J is TRBJ2-7, with D uncertain. This CDR3 contains 11 residues. The germline V gene has CDR1 DFQATT and CDR2 SNEGSKA (reference sequence). The germline V and J ends were trimmed by 5 bases and 7 bases, with 12 bases remaining between them. CDR3: CSAPRLGEQYF. In nucleotides, the CDR3 is TGCAGTGCTCCCCGACTGGGTGAGCAGTACTTC.

This sequence joins TRBV7-2 and TRBJ2-7, with D possibly being TRBD1 or TRBD2 (5 bases each). Germline V CDR1 and CDR2: SGHTA, FQGNSA. This CDR3 is built from 16 residues. The V gene lost 1 base and the J gene lost 3 bases, with 16 bases spanning the gap. This CDR3 reads CASSLESSLGGYEQYF. The DNA for the CDR3 is TGTGCCAGCAGCTTAGAGTCGAGCCTTGGGGGCTACGAGCAGTACTTC.

This sequence joins TRBV3-1 (or the pseudogene TRBV3-2) and TRBJ2-2; 7 bases are shared with TRBD2. CDR1 is LGHDT and CDR2 is YNNKEL in the germline V gene (reference sequence). The CDR3 is made up of 16 amino acids. Losses at the gene ends were 1 base for V and 5 bases for J; bases not matched to a gene: 7. CDR3 loop: CASSQVRAAGTGELFF. CDR3 DNA: TGTGCCAGCAGCCAAGTTCGGGCAGCGGGGACCGGGGAGCTGTTTTTT.

This clone was counted only a few times. J is TRBJ1-1 and V is TRBV28; D gene unclear. The CDR3 consists of 12 residues. The germline gives CDR1 MDHEN, CDR2 SYDVKM. Trimming removed 7 bases at V and 5 bases at J, with 11 bases between. The DNA of the CDR3 is TGTGCCAGCAAGAAAGGGATGACTGAAGCTTTCTTT. Amino acids: CASKKGMTEAFF.

The V call is TRBV3-1 (or the pseudogene TRBV3-2), the J call TRBJ2-7; perhaps D is TRBD1 or TRBD2 (6 bases each). The CDR3 is 15 amino acids. The V end lost 1 base, the J end lost 1 base, and 11 bases lay between the germline ends. Germline V gives CDR1 LGHDT, CDR2 YNNKEL (reference sequence). The CDR3 DNA reads TGTGCCAGCAGCCAAGCCCGGGGGCCTTCCTACGAGCAGTACTTC. This translates into CASSQARGPSYEQYF.

The gene calls are TRBV5-5 and TRBJ2-5; no definite D call. Between the trimmed V and J ends, which lost 0 bases and 5 bases, there was a span of 11 bases. The germline gives CDR1 SGHKS, CDR2 YYEKEE (reference sequence). CDR3 size: 14 residues. Here the CDR3 reads CASSLGHRRETQYF. CDR3 sequence (DNA): TGTGCCAGCAGCTTGGGACACCGCCGGGAGACCCAGTACTTC. The full variable domain, its missing parts supplied by reference TRBV5-5 and TRBJ2-5, is DAGVTQSPTHLIKTRGQQVTLRCSPISGHKSVSWYQQVLGQGPQFIFQYYEKEERGRGNFPDRFSARQFPNYSSELNVNALLLGDSALYLCASSLGHRRETQYFGPGTRLLVL.

The chain carries TRBV10-3 and TRBJ1-1, with a possible D match to TRBD1 (5 bases). The CDR3 runs 14 residues. The germline V gene has CDR1 ENHRY and CDR2 SYGVKD. V was clipped by 2 bases and J by 4 bases, with 11 bases between them. CDR3 loop: CAISEDLRATEAFF. The CDR3 region has the DNA TGTGCCATCAGTGAGGACCTCAGGGCCACTGAAGCTTTCTTT.

J is TRBJ2-3 and V is TRBV6-1, with unresolved D. CDR1 is MNHNS and CDR2 is SASEGT in the germline V gene. The CDR3 contains 13 residues. Trimming shortened V by 1 base and J by 4 bases, and 6 bases separated the two germline ends. The CDR3 sequence is CASSEVVSDTQYF. The CDR3 region has the DNA TGTGCCAGCAGTGAAGTAGTATCAGATACGCAGTATTTT.

The chain combines TRBV27 with TRBJ1-4, with D unclear. Germline V lookup: CDR1 MNHEY, CDR2 SMNVEV (reference sequence). Deletions cut 2 bases from V and 7 bases from J, with 11 bases between. The CDR3 contains 14 residues. CDR3 region: CASSLGRESEKLFF. Here the CDR3 DNA reads TGTGCCAGCAGTTTAGGTAGAGAGAGTGAAAAACTGTTTTTT.

This clone turned up a few times. This chain joins TRBV19 and TRBJ2-2; D perhaps matches TRBD2 (6 bases). The CDR3 loop spans 12 amino acids. V dropped 7 bases and J dropped 5 bases, with 8 bases sitting between them. CDR1 and CDR2 from the germline V gene are LNHDA and SQIVND (reference sequence). DNA for the CDR3: TGTGCCAGTATTGGGAGGACCGGGGAGCTGTTTTTT. This codes for CASIGRTGELFF.

V is TRBV3-1 (or the pseudogene TRBV3-2) and J is TRBJ2-7; 7 bases line up with TRBD1. Germline V gene lookup returns CDR1 LGHDT and CDR2 YNNKEL (reference sequence). V lost 4 bases and J lost 5; bases outside the gene matches: 11. The CDR3 length is 15 residues. The chain's CDR3 is CASSRIGQVVHEQYF. CDR3 sequence (DNA): TGTGCCAGCAGCCGTATCGGACAGGTCGTCCACGAGCAGTACTTC.

The chain links TRBV5-5 to TRBJ1-2; D is perhaps TRBD1 (6 bases). This CDR3 is 13 amino acids long. Germline V gene sequence: CDR1 SGHKS, CDR2 YYEKEE (reference sequence). Deletions cut 4 bases from V and 8 bases from J, with 15 bases between. The CDR3 reads CASSGGTLRGYTF. DNA of the CDR3: TGTGCCAGCAGCGGCGGGACACTGAGGGGCTACACCTTC.